A selection of T cell receptor beta chains follows, all from one sample in a study of shared clonotypes between healthy human individuals. The method was immunoSEQ multiplex PCR; TCRdb's version includes in-frame clones alone and lacks a portion of them. The sample contains 1,100,000 or so clones, 75% to 80% of which appear only once. Sequencing used memory CD4+ T cells from PBMCs. The receptor source for this set is a man aged 18 to 29 in good health. Some clones in this sample may be carry-over from other donors' samples. Both conserved end residues are part of each CDR3. D genes are given only for firm matches. A row's size may be missing; if present it is once, few, many or a size class.

j_gene: TRBJ1-1; v_gene: TRBV28; d_gene: .; abundance: once; CDR3aa: CASSLLEGSTEAFF; CDR3nt: TGTGCCAGCAGTTTATTGGAGGGGAGCACTGAAGCTTTCTTT
j_gene: TRBJ2-7; v_gene: TRBV7-9; d_gene: .; abundance: .; CDR3aa: CASSSPDSSSYEQYF; CDR3nt: TGTGCCAGCAGCTCGCCCGACTCGAGCTCCTACGAGCAGTACTTC
j_gene: TRBJ2-2; v_gene: TRBV5-1; d_gene: .; abundance: .; CDR3aa: CASSSRSNTGELFF; CDR3nt: TGCGCCAGCAGCTCGCGTTCGAACACCGGGGAGCTGTTTTTT
j_gene: TRBJ1-5; v_gene: TRBV6-6; d_gene: TRBD1; abundance: .; CDR3aa: CASRPGQAHNQPQHF; CDR3nt: TGTGCCAGCAGGCCTGGACAGGCCCACAATCAGCCCCAGCATTTT
j_gene: TRBJ2-7; v_gene: TRBV6-6; d_gene: .; abundance: .; CDR3aa: CASSRGAEREQYF; CDR3nt: TGTGCCAGCAGCCGCGGTGCGGAACGCGAGCAGTACTTC
j_gene: TRBJ1-1; v_gene: TRBV15; d_gene: .; abundance: .; CDR3aa: CATSRDLRTEAFF; CDR3nt: TGTGCCACCAGCAGGGACCTGAGGACTGAAGCTTTCTTT
j_gene: TRBJ2-7; v_gene: TRBV28; d_gene: .; abundance: .; CDR3aa: CASSFSGEQEQYF; CDR3nt: TGTGCCAGCAGTTTCTCCGGGGAGCAAGAGCAGTACTTC
j_gene: TRBJ2-3; v_gene: TRBV7-9; d_gene: .; abundance: few; CDR3aa: CASSSVGIDTQYF; CDR3nt: TGTGCCAGCAGCAGTGTGGGGATAGATACGCAGTATTTT
j_gene: TRBJ1-5; v_gene: TRBV28; d_gene: .; abundance: .; CDR3aa: CASSSPGRAPGPNQPQHF; CDR3nt: TGTGCCAGCAGTTCCCCCGGGCGGGCCCCTGGGCCCAATCAGCCCCAGCATTTT
j_gene: TRBJ1-1; v_gene: TRBV28; d_gene: TRBD1; abundance: .; CDR3aa: CASPGTGVKWNTEAFF; CDR3nt: TGTGCCAGCCCTGGGACAGGGGTAAAGTGGAACACTGAAGCTTTCTTT
j_gene: TRBJ2-7; v_gene: TRBV5-4; d_gene: TRBD2; abundance: once; CDR3aa: CASSRGLANGYEQYF; CDR3nt: TGTGCCAGCAGCCGCGGACTAGCGAATGGGTACGAGCAGTACTTC
j_gene: TRBJ1-5; v_gene: TRBV18; d_gene: .; abundance: few; CDR3aa: CASSAGQVNQPQHF; CDR3nt: TGTGCCAGCTCGGCGGGGCAGGTCAATCAGCCCCAGCATTTT
j_gene: TRBJ2-7; v_gene: TRBV5-1; d_gene: .; abundance: .; CDR3aa: CASSPPGKAFSYEQYF; CDR3nt: TGCGCCAGCAGCCCACCCGGGAAGGCTTTCTCCTACGAGCAGTACTTC
j_gene: TRBJ2-7; v_gene: TRBV7-6; d_gene: .; abundance: many; CDR3aa: CASSPTHVRYYEQYF; CDR3nt: TGTGCCAGCAGCCCAACCCATGTGCGGTACTACGAGCAGTACTTC
j_gene: TRBJ2-2; v_gene: TRBV11-2; d_gene: .; abundance: many; CDR3aa: CASSLGSWDGELFF; CDR3nt: TGTGCCAGCAGCTTAGGGAGCTGGGACGGGGAGCTGTTTTTT
j_gene: TRBJ2-2; v_gene: TRBV2; d_gene: TRBD1; abundance: once; CDR3aa: CASRGQAGELFF; CDR3nt: TGTGCCAGCAGGGGACAGGCCGGGGAGCTGTTTTTT
j_gene: TRBJ2-3; v_gene: TRBV28; d_gene: .; abundance: .; CDR3aa: CASSLKGWYTDTQYF; CDR3nt: TGTGCCAGCAGTTTAAAGGGCTGGTACACAGATACGCAGTATTTT
j_gene: TRBJ2-1; v_gene: TRBV15; d_gene: .; abundance: .; CDR3aa: CATSRDFLANRDNEQFF; CDR3nt: TGTGCCACCAGCAGAGACTTCCTAGCGAACCGCGACAATGAGCAGTTCTTC
j_gene: TRBJ2-3; v_gene: TRBV7-2; d_gene: .; abundance: few; CDR3aa: CASSFSGTDTQYF; CDR3nt: TGTGCCAGCAGCTTCTCAGGGACAGATACGCAGTATTTT
j_gene: TRBJ1-2; v_gene: TRBV6-1; d_gene: .; abundance: .; CDR3aa: CASRSTARDGYTF; CDR3nt: TGTGCCAGCAGATCGACAGCCCGGGATGGCTACACCTTC
j_gene: TRBJ2-5; v_gene: TRBV11-2; d_gene: .; abundance: many; CDR3aa: CASSFATSQETQYF; CDR3nt: TGTGCCAGCAGCTTCGCCACCTCCCAAGAGACCCAGTACTTC
j_gene: TRBJ1-1; v_gene: TRBV29-1; d_gene: .; abundance: .; CDR3aa: CSVVRVPREEFSEAFF; CDR3nt: TGCAGCGTTGTTAGGGTTCCCAGGGAGGAGTTTAGTGAAGCTTTCTTT
j_gene: TRBJ2-5; v_gene: TRBV5-1; d_gene: TRBD2; abundance: once; CDR3aa: CASSFLASGSGETQYF; CDR3nt: TGCGCCAGCAGCTTTTTGGCTAGCGGGAGCGGAGAGACCCAGTACTTC
j_gene: TRBJ1-1; v_gene: TRBV5-6; d_gene: TRBD1; abundance: .; CDR3aa: CASTGPTGRREAFF; CDR3nt: TGTGCCAGCACTGGCCCGACAGGGCGTAGGGAAGCTTTCTTT
j_gene: TRBJ2-7; v_gene: TRBV7-2; d_gene: TRBD1; abundance: .; CDR3aa: CASSLGNRGIPYEQYF; CDR3nt: TGTGCCAGCAGCTTAGGGAACAGGGGGATCCCCTACGAGCAGTACTTC
j_gene: TRBJ1-1; v_gene: TRBV14; d_gene: .; abundance: .; CDR3aa: CASSLFRGPNTEAFF; CDR3nt: TGTGCCAGCAGCCTCTTTCGGGGGCCGAACACTGAAGCTTTCTTT
j_gene: TRBJ1-2; v_gene: TRBV28; d_gene: .; abundance: .; CDR3aa: CATSDRNYGYTF; CDR3nt: TGTGCCACCTCGGACAGAAACTATGGCTACACCTTC
j_gene: TRBJ2-7; v_gene: TRBV5-8; d_gene: TRBD1; abundance: .; CDR3aa: CASSRDRELYEQYF; CDR3nt: TGTGCCAGCAGTAGGGACAGGGAATTATACGAGCAGTACTTC
j_gene: TRBJ2-2; v_gene: TRBV5-6; d_gene: .; abundance: .; CDR3aa: CASSLSRANTGELFF; CDR3nt: TGTGCCAGCAGCTTGTCTCGGGCGAACACCGGGGAGCTGTTTTTT
j_gene: TRBJ1-5; v_gene: TRBV6-1; d_gene: .; abundance: .; CDR3aa: CASSEVPGRNQPQHF; CDR3nt: TGTGCCAGCAGTGAAGTACCGGGTCGCAATCAGCCCCAGCATTTT
j_gene: TRBJ2-3; v_gene: TRBV18; d_gene: .; abundance: .; CDR3aa: CASSPSKADTQYF; CDR3nt: TGTGCCAGCTCACCTTCGAAGGCAGATACGCAGTATTTT
j_gene: TRBJ1-2; v_gene: TRBV15; d_gene: .; abundance: .; CDR3aa: CATSIGRLNYGYTF; CDR3nt: TGTGCCACCAGCATAGGACGGCTAAACTATGGCTACACCTTC
j_gene: TRBJ2-3; v_gene: TRBV7-9; d_gene: .; abundance: once; CDR3aa: CASVSGAFGRGTQYF; CDR3nt: TGTGCCAGTGTATCGGGGGCTTTTGGCCGGGGTACGCAGTATTTT
j_gene: TRBJ2-3; v_gene: TRBV30; d_gene: TRBD2; abundance: .; CDR3aa: CAWKRLSSGGSPRDTQYF; CDR3nt: TGTGCCTGGAAACGTTTGAGTAGTGGCGGGAGTCCGCGGGATACGCAGTATTTT
j_gene: TRBJ1-1; v_gene: TRBV7-9; d_gene: .; abundance: few; CDR3aa: CASSLVRGLVTFF; CDR3nt: TGTGCCAGCAGCTTAGTGCGGGGATTGGTAACTTTCTTT
j_gene: TRBJ1-2; v_gene: TRBV30; d_gene: .; abundance: once; CDR3aa: CAWSWGYGDYGYTF; CDR3nt: TGTGCCTGGTCTTGGGGCTATGGGGACTATGGCTACACCTTC
j_gene: TRBJ1-3; v_gene: TRBV9; d_gene: .; abundance: .; CDR3aa: CASSVGEVLSGNTIYF; CDR3nt: TGTGCCAGCAGCGTAGGTGAGGTCCTCTCTGGAAACACCATATATTTT
j_gene: TRBJ2-2; v_gene: TRBV21-1; d_gene: .; abundance: .; CDR3aa: CASSKLPPGPGELFF; CDR3nt: TGTGCCAGCAGCAAACTTCCCCCCGGACCCGGGGAGCTGTTTTTT
j_gene: TRBJ2-1; v_gene: TRBV11-1; d_gene: TRBD2; abundance: .; CDR3aa: CASSSPGGLAGGNEQFF; CDR3nt: TGTGCCAGCAGCTCACCTGGGGGACTAGCGGGAGGCAATGAGCAGTTCTTC
j_gene: TRBJ2-3; v_gene: TRBV28; d_gene: TRBD2; abundance: .; CDR3aa: CASSAFRTSGGDTQYF; CDR3nt: TGTGCCAGCAGTGCCTTCCGGACTAGCGGGGGAGATACGCAGTATTTT
j_gene: TRBJ2-1; v_gene: TRBV6-6; d_gene: .; abundance: .; CDR3aa: CASSIFGNNEQFF; CDR3nt: TGTGCCAGCAGTATATTTGGGAACAATGAGCAGTTCTTC
j_gene: TRBJ2-7; v_gene: TRBV2; d_gene: .; abundance: .; CDR3aa: CASSEYNEQYF; CDR3nt: TGTGCCAGCAGTGAGTATAACGAGCAGTACTTC
j_gene: TRBJ1-1; v_gene: TRBV5-4; d_gene: .; abundance: few; CDR3aa: CASSLAGTGRTEAFF; CDR3nt: TGTGCCAGCAGCTTGGCCGGCACAGGGAGGACTGAAGCTTTCTTT
j_gene: TRBJ2-7; v_gene: TRBV28; d_gene: .; abundance: few; CDR3aa: CASSGTFSYEQYF; CDR3nt: TGTGCCAGCAGTGGGACGTTCTCCTACGAGCAGTACTTC
j_gene: TRBJ2-3; v_gene: TRBV4-3; d_gene: .; abundance: .; CDR3aa: CASSHANTDTQYF; CDR3nt: TGCGCCAGCAGCCACGCGAACACAGATACGCAGTATTTT
j_gene: TRBJ2-3; v_gene: TRBV11-2; d_gene: TRBD2; abundance: .; CDR3aa: CASSLGTSGVTDTQYF; CDR3nt: TGTGCCAGCAGCCTGGGGACTAGCGGGGTAACAGATACGCAGTATTTT
j_gene: TRBJ2-3; v_gene: TRBV7-9; d_gene: .; abundance: .; CDR3aa: CASRLLGYPSTDTQYF; CDR3nt: TGTGCCAGCAGATTGCTGGGGTACCCTAGCACAGATACGCAGTATTTT
j_gene: TRBJ2-2; v_gene: TRBV5-1; d_gene: .; abundance: .; CDR3aa: CASSLEGGELFF; CDR3nt: TGCGCCAGCAGCTTGGAAGGCGGGGAGCTGTTTTTT
j_gene: TRBJ2-1; v_gene: TRBV7-3; d_gene: TRBD1; abundance: .; CDR3aa: CASSRDSSYNEQFF; CDR3nt: TGTGCCAGCAGCCGGGACAGCTCCTACAATGAGCAGTTCTTC
j_gene: TRBJ1-5; v_gene: TRBV4-2; d_gene: .; abundance: .; CDR3aa: CASSQDFLGQAMTPQHF; CDR3nt: TGTGCCAGCAGCCAAGATTTTCTTGGGCAGGCCATGACGCCCCAGCATTTT
j_gene: TRBJ1-3; v_gene: TRBV28; d_gene: .; abundance: .; CDR3aa: CASSSGGAGNTIYF; CDR3nt: TGTGCCAGCAGTTCGGGGGGCGCTGGAAACACCATATATTTT
j_gene: TRBJ2-1; v_gene: TRBV11-3; d_gene: TRBD1; abundance: .; CDR3aa: CASSPGQGANNEQFF; CDR3nt: TGTGCCAGCAGCCCGGGACAGGGGGCAAACAATGAGCAGTTCTTC
j_gene: TRBJ2-3; v_gene: TRBV11-2; d_gene: TRBD2; abundance: .; CDR3aa: CASSLAGGSTDTQYF; CDR3nt: TGTGCCAGCAGCTTAGCGGGAGGGAGCACAGATACGCAGTATTTT